This TCR beta chain came from a study of OX40 agonist ivuxolimab in advanced cancers. Looking at the study overall: Anti-PD-1, anti-PD-L1 or anti-CTLA-4 therapy given earlier was allowed, and around 40% had some.

Using immunoSEQ multiplex PCR, the repertoire was profiled, and TCRdb retains in-frame clones only, with some absent. The sample lists roughly 58,000 clones; 87% were seen once. V shed 4 bases, J shed 9 bases, and the junction held 5 bases outside the gene matches. The CDR3 is 15 residues long. Germline CDR1 SGHRS, CDR2 YFSETQ. The sequences come from CD4+ or CD8+ T cells sorted from blood, collected in a trial of the OX40 agonist ivuxolimab. This chain connects TRBV5-1 to TRBJ2-1; 15 bases fit TRBD2. The origin of this receptor is an adult with an advanced solid tumor such as melanoma, head and neck, liver or kidney cancer. The CDR3 protein is CASSRTSGRASEQFF. The CDR3 region has the DNA TGCGCCAGCAGCCGGACTAGCGGGAGGGCCAGTGAGCAGTTCTTC.